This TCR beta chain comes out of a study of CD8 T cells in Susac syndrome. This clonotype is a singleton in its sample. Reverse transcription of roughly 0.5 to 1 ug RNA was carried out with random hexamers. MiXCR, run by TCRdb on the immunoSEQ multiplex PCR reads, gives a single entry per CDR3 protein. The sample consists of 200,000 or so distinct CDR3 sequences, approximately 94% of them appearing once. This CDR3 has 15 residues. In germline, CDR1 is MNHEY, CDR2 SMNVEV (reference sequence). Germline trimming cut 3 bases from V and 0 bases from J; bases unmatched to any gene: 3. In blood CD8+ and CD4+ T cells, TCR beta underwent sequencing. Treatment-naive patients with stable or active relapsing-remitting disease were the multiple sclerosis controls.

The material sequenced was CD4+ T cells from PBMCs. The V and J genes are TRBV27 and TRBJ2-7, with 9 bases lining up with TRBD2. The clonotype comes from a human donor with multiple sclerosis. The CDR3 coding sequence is TGTGCCAGCAGTTTTGTTAGCGGGGGCTCCTACGAGCAGTACTTC. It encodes CASSFVSGGSYEQYF.